The 9 T cell receptor beta chains below all came from one sample that was sequenced in a study of siplizumab effects on memory and regulatory T cells (dated by TCRdb to between 2019 and 2020). The library was produced with the immunoSEQ multiplex PCR assay. TCRdb retrieved this table from immuneACCESS and kept in-frame rearrangements only. Not all clones are present; in checked studies, unresolved V genes account for under half, and no reason is known for the remainder. The sample has tens of thousands of clones on record, about 90% of them singletons. The top ten clonotypes cover over 25% of the sample. Sequenced material: CD8+ T cells sorted from blood. These receptors were obtained from a human donor in good health.

The V and J genes are TRBV5-4 and TRBJ2-7; D gene unclear. The germline CDR1 and CDR2 sequences are SGHNT and YYREEE (reference sequence). The germline V and J ends were trimmed by 2 bases and 3 bases, with 6 bases remaining between them. The length of the CDR3 is 12 residues. In nucleotides, the CDR3 is TGTGCCAGCAGCTTAGATAACTACGAGCAGTACTTC. It yields the protein CASSLDNYEQYF. Complete variable domain (other parts from reference TRBV5-4 and TRBJ2-7): ETGVTQSPTHLIKTRGQQVTLRCSSQSGHNTVSWYQQALGQGPQFIFQYYREEENGRGNFPPRFSGLQFPNYSSELNVNALELDDSALYLCASSLDNYEQYFGPGTRLTVT.

The chain employs TRBV27 and TRBJ2-3, with D possibly being TRBD2 (7 bases). The ends were cut back, 3 bases at V and 3 bases at J, with 13 bases in the middle. The CDR3 consists of 15 residues. Germline V gives CDR1 MNHEY, CDR2 SMNVEV (reference sequence). CDR3 residues: CASSLWGGLTDTQYF. The CDR3, as DNA: TGTGCCAGCAGTTTGTGGGGGGGGCTAACAGATACGCAGTATTTT.

This clone counts as medium-sized. The genes are TRBV11-1 and TRBJ2-3; 7 bases align to TRBD2. Germline-derived CDR1 and CDR2 are SGHAT and FQDESV (reference sequence). The CDR3 length is 15 residues. V trimming: 0 bases; J trimming: 3 bases; junction bases outside the gene matches: 3. This CDR3 is CASSLAGGRTDTQYF. The CDR3 DNA follows: TGTGCCAGCAGCTTAGCGGGAGGGAGGACAGATACGCAGTATTTT. The full variable domain, with the rest looked up from reference TRBV11-1 and TRBJ2-3, is EAEVAQSPRYKITEKSQAVAFWCDPISGHATLYWYRQILGQGPELLVQFQDESVVDDSQLPKDRFSAERLKGVDSTLKIQPAELGDSAMYLCASSLAGGRTDTQYFGPGTRLTVL.

The CDR3 bases are TGTGCCAGCAGCTTGAGGGGCACCTACGAGCAGTACTTC. Translating it yields CASSLRGTYEQYF. The chain links TRBV5-5 to TRBJ2-7, with D possibly matching TRBD1 (5 bases). The CDR3 runs 13 residues. The V end lost 1 base, the J end lost 2 bases, and 7 bases lay between the germline ends. Germline V gene lookup returns CDR1 SGHKS and CDR2 YYEKEE (reference sequence).

This chain links TRBV7-9 with TRBJ2-7; TRBD2 matches at 7 bases. The CDR3 contains 14 residues. Germline CDR1 and CDR2: SEHNR and FQNEAQ (reference sequence). Trimming removed 5 bases from V and 2 bases from J; junction bases left unmatched: 6. CDR3 amino acids: CASSPGLLPYEQYF. The DNA of the CDR3 is TGTGCCAGCAGCCCGGGACTACTCCCCTACGAGCAGTACTTC.

Turning to this clone: Other DNA sequences within the sample encode an identical CDR3. This sequence joins TRBV19 and TRBJ2-1; D gene unclear. The germline V gene has CDR1 LNHDA and CDR2 SQIVND (reference sequence). The CDR3 sequence is 11 residues long. V was pared by 1 base and J by 6 bases, with 1 base between. The CDR3 DNA sequence: TGTGCCAGTAGTATAGGCAATGAGCAGTTCTTC. Translating it yields CASSIGNEQFF.

This rearrangement joins TRBV27 to TRBJ2-7; the match to TRBD1 covers 9 bases. With 3 bases clipped from V and 2 bases from J, the junction kept 8 bases outside the gene matches. CDR1 MNHEY and CDR2 SMNVEV come from the germline V gene (reference sequence). This CDR3 region has 16 residues. The CDR3 sequence is CASSLRQGVLPYEQYF. The DNA of the CDR3 is TGTGCCAGCAGTTTGCGACAGGGGGTCTTGCCCTACGAGCAGTACTTC.

This chain joins TRBV7-9 and TRBJ2-5, with 12 bases that match TRBD2. The V gene's germline CDR1 is SEHNR and CDR2 FQNEAQ (reference sequence). The J segment lost 3 bases and the V segment lost 5 bases, leaving 4 bases of the junction unmatched. The length of the CDR3 is 15 residues. The CDR3 reads CASSPRTSGEETQYF. As DNA, the CDR3 is TGTGCCAGCAGCCCCCGGACTAGCGGGGAAGAGACCCAGTACTTC.

CDR3 amino acids: CASSAGQGWIGELFF. For the CDR3, the DNA is TGTGCCAGCAGTGCGGGACAGGGGTGGATCGGGGAGCTGTTTTTT. The gene calls are TRBV25-1 and TRBJ2-2; TRBD1 agrees at 10 bases. After removal of 4 bases from V and 7 bases from J, the junction contained 6 bases not matched to a gene. CDR1 and CDR2 (germline): MGHDK, SYGVNS. This CDR3 is built from 15 residues.